This T cell receptor (beta chain) was found in a study of patients and donors after allogeneic stem cell transplantation. CDR3 length: 14 residues. V shed 3 bases, J shed 6 bases, and the junction held 3 bases outside the gene matches. The germline CDR1 and CDR2 sequences are SEHNR and FQNEAQ (reference sequence). TCRdb ran MiXCR on the RT-PCR reads and lists one entry per CDR3 protein. The table records 70,000 or so distinct CDR3 sequences, 26% of them present only once. In this sample, this clonotype turned up many times. The sample comprised blood, either unsorted or a sorted T cell fraction (not recorded which). The TCR was taken from a human donor who was either an allogeneic HSCT recipient or a stem cell or donor lymphocyte infusion donor (not recorded which). It is not recorded whose cells these are; they may come from a transplant donor. The gene calls are TRBV7-9 and TRBJ2-3; 10 bases match TRBD2. For the CDR3, the DNA is TGTGCCAGCAGCTTCCAGCGGGAGGGGGATACGCAGTATTTT. Its protein product is CASSFQREGDTQYF.